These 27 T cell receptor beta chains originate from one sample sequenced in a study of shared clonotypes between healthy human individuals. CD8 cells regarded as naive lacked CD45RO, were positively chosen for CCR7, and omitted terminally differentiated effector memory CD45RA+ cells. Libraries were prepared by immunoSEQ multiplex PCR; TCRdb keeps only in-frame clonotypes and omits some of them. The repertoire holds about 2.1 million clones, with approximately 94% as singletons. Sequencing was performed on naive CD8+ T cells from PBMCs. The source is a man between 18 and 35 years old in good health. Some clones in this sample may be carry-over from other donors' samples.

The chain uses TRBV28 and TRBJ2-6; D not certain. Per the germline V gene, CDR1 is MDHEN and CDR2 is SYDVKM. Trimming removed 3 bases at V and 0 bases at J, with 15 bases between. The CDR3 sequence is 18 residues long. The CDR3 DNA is TGTGCCAGCAGTTTGACTGTCTTGGGCGGCTCTGGGGCCAACGTCCTGACTTTC. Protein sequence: CASSLTVLGGSGANVLTF.

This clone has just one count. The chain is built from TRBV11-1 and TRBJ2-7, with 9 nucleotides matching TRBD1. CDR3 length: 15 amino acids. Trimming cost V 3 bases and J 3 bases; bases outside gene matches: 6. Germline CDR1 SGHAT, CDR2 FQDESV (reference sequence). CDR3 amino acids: CASSFGTGIFYEQYF. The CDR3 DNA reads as TGTGCCAGCAGCTTTGGGACAGGGATCTTCTACGAGCAGTACTTC.

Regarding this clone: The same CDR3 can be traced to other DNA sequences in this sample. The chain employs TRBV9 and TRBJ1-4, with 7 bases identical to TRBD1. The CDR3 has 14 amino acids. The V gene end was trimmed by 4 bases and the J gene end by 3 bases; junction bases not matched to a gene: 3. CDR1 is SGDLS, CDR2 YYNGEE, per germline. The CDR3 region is CASSRQGANEKLFF. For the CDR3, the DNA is TGTGCCAGCAGCCGACAGGGTGCTAATGAAAAACTGTTTTTT.

CDR3 sequence (DNA): TGTGCCAGCAGGCGGGAGGGGGCGAGATCTGAAGCTTTCTTT. The encoded protein is CASRREGARSEAFF. The chain couples TRBV28 to TRBJ1-1; 7 nucleotides align to TRBD1. This CDR3 has 14 residues. The junction had 10 bases not matched to a gene; V was cut back by 6 bases and J by 6 bases. Germline V lookup: CDR1 MDHEN, CDR2 SYDVKM.

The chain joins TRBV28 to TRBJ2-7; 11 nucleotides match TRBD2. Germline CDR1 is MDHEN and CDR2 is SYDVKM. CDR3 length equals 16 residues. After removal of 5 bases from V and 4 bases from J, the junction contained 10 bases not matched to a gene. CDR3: CASSLYLAGGLYEQYF. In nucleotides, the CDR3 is TGTGCCAGCAGTCTCTACCTAGCGGGAGGTTTGTACGAGCAGTACTTC.

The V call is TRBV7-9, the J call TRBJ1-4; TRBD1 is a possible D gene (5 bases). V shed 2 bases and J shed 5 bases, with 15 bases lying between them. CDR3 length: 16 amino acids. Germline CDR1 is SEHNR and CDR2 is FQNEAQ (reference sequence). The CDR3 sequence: CASSLTRDGGNEKLFF. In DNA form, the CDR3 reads TGTGCCAGCAGCTTAACAAGGGACGGAGGGAATGAAAAACTGTTTTTT.

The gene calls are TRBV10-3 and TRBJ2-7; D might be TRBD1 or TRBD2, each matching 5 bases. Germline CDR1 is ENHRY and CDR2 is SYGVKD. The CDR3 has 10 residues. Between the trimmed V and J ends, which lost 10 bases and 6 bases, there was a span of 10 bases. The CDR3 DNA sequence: TGTGCCACCGGGGCCTCCGAGCAGTACTTC. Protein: CATGASEQYF.

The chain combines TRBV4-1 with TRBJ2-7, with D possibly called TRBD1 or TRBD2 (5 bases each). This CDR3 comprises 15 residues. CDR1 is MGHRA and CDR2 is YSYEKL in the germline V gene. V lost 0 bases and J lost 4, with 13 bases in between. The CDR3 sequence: CASSQDSRDRYEQYF. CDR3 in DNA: TGCGCCAGCAGCCAAGATTCCAGGGACCGATACGAGCAGTACTTC.

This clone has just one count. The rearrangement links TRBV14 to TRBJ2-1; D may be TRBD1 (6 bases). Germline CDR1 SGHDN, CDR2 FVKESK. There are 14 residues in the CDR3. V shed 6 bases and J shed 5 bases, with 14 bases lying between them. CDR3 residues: CASRNQGKDNEQFF. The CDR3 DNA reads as TGTGCCAGCAGGAACCAGGGGAAAGACAATGAGCAGTTCTTC.

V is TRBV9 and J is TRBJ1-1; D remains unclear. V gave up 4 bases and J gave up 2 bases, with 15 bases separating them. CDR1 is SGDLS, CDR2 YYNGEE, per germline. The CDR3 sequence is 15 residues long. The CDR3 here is CASSPRGSLNTEAFF. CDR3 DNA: TGTGCCAGCAGCCCCCGCGGCAGTCTTAACACTGAAGCTTTCTTT.

CDR3 DNA: TGTGCCATCAGCGGAACCTACAATGAGCAGTTCTTC. Its translation is CAISGTYNEQFF. The genes are TRBV10-3 and TRBJ2-1; D is ambiguous. The CDR3 consists of 12 residues. Per the germline V gene, CDR1 is ENHRY and CDR2 is SYGVKD. V was pared by 6 bases and J by 2 bases, with 5 bases between.

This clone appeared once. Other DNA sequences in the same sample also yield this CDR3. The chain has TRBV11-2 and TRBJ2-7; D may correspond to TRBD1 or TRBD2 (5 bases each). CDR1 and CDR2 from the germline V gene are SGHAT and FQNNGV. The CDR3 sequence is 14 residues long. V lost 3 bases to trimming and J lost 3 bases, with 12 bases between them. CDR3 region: CASSFGGGSYEQYF. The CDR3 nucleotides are TGTGCCAGCAGCTTTGGTGGGGGAAGCTACGAGCAGTACTTC.

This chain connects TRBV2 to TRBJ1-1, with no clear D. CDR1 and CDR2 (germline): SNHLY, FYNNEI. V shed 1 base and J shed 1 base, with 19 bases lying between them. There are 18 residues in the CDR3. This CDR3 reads CASSEVIFWLQPNTEAFF. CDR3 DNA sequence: TGTGCCAGCAGTGAAGTCATATTTTGGTTACAGCCGAACACTGAAGCTTTCTTT.

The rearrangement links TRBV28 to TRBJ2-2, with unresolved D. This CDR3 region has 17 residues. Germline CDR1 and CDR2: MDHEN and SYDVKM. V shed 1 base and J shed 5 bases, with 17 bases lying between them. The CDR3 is CASSLSGHRAETGELFF. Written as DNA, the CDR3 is TGTGCCAGCAGTTTATCCGGGCACAGAGCCGAAACCGGGGAGCTGTTTTTT.

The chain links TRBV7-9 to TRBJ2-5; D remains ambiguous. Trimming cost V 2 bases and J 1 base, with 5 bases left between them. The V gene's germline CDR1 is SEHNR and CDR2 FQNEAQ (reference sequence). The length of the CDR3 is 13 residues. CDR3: CASSLKSQETQYF. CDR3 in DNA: TGTGCCAGCAGCTTAAAGAGCCAAGAGACCCAGTACTTC.

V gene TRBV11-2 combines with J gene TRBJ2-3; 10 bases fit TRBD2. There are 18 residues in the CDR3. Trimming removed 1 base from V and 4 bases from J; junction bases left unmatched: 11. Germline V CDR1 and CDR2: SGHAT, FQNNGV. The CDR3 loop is CASSLAGLAGAPPDTQYF. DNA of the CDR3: TGTGCCAGCAGCTTAGCGGGGCTAGCGGGAGCGCCCCCAGATACGCAGTATTTT.

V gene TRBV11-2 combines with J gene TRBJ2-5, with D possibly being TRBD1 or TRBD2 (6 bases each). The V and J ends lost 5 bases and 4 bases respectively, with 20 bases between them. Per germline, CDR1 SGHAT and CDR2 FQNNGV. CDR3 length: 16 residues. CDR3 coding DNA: TGTGCCAGCAGCCTTTACAGGAGGGGGGACCGAGAGACCCAGTACTTC. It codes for CASSLYRRGDRETQYF.

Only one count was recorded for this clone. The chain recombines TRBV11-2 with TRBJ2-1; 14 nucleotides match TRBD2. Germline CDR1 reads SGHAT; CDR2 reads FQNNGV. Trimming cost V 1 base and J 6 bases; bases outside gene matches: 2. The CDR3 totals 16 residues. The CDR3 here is CASSLGGLAGGNEQFF. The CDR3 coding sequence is TGTGCCAGCAGCTTAGGTGGACTAGCGGGGGGCAATGAGCAGTTCTTC. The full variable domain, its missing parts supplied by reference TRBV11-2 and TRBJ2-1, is EAGVAQSPRYKIIEKRQSVAFWCNPISGHATLYWYQQILGQGPKLLIQFQNNGVVDDSQLPKDRFSAERLKGVDSTLKIQPAKLEDSAVYLCASSLGGLAGGNEQFFGPGTRLTVL.

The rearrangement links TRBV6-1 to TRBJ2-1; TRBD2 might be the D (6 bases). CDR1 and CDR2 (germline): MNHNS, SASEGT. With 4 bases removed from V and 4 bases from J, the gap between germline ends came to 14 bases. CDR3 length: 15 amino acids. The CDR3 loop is CASSAPGVVYNEQFF. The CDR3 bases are TGTGCCAGCAGTGCTCCGGGAGTTGTGTACAATGAGCAGTTCTTC.

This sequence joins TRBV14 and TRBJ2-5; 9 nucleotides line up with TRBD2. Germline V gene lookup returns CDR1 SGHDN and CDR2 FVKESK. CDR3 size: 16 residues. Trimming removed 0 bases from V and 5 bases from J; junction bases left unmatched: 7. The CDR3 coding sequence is TGTGCCAGCAGCCAAGATCAGCTAGCGGGATTGGAGACCCAGTACTTC. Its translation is CASSQDQLAGLETQYF. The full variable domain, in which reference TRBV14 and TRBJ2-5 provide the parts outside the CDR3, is EAGVTQFPSHSVIEKGQTVTLRCDPISGHDNLYWYRRVMGKEIKFLLHFVKESKQDESGMPNNRFLAERTGGTYSTLKVQPAELEDSGVYFCASSQDQLAGLETQYFGPGTRLLVL.

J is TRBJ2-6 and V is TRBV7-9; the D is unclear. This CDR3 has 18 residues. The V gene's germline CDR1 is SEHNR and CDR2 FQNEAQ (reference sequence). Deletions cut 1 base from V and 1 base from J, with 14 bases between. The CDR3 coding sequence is TGTGCCAGCAGCTTAGGGTCGAGCAAAGAATCTGGGGCCAACGTCCTGACTTTC. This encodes CASSLGSSKESGANVLTF.

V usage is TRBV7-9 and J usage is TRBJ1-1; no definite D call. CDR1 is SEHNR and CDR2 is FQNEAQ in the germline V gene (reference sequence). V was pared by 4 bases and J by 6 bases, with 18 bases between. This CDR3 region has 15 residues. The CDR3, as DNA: TGTGCCAGCAGCTCGATCCGGGAAGGGTATCCTGAAGCTTTCTTT. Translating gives CASSSIREGYPEAFF.

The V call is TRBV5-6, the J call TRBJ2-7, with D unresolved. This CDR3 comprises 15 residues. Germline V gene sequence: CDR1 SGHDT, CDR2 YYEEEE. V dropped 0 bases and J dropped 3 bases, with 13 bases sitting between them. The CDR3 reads CASSLGGVTYYEQYF. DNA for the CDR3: TGTGCCAGCAGCTTGGGGGGTGTCACGTACTACGAGCAGTACTTC.

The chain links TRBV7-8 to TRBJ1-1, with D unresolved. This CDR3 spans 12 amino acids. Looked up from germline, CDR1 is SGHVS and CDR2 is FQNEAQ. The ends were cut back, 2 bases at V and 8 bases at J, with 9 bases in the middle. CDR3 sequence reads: CASSLSSSEAFF. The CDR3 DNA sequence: TGTGCCAGCAGCTTATCGTCCTCCGAAGCTTTCTTT. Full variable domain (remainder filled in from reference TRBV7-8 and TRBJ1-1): GAGVSQSPRYKVAKRGQDVALRCDPISGHVSLFWYQQALGQGPEFLTYFQNEAQLDKSGLPSDRFFAERPEGSVSTLKIQRTQQEDSAVYLCASSLSSSEAFFGQGTRLTVV.

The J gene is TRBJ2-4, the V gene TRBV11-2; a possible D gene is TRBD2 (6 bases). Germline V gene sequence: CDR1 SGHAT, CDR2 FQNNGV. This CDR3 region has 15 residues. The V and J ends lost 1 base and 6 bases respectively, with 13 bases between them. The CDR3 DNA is TGTGCCAGCAGCTTAGTTTGGGGGGTTCGAAACATTCAGTACTTC. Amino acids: CASSLVWGVRNIQYF.

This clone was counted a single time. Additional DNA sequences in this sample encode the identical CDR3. CDR3 residues: CASSIVGNQPQHF. CDR3 nucleotides: TGTGCCAGTAGTATTGTAGGGAATCAGCCCCAGCATTTT. The rearrangement joins TRBV19 to TRBJ1-5; D is ambiguous. The CDR3 is made up of 13 amino acids. Germline-derived CDR1 and CDR2 are LNHDA and SQIVND (reference sequence). The ends were cut back, 3 bases at V and 4 bases at J, with 7 bases in the middle. Full variable domain (rest looked up from reference TRBV19 and TRBJ1-5): DGGITQSPKYLFRKEGQNVTLSCEQNLNHDAMYWYRQDPGQGLRLIYYSQIVNDFQKGDIAEGYSVSREKKESFPLTVTSAQKNPTAFYLCASSIVGNQPQHFGDGTRLSIL.

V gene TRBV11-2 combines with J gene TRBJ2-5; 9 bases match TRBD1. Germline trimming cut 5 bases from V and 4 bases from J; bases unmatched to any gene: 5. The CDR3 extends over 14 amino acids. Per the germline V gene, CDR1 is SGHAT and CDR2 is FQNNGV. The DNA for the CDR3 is TGTGCCAGCAGCCCCCGGGACAGGGTAGAGACCCAGTACTTC. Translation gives CASSPRDRVETQYF.